The 10 T cell receptor beta chains in this list originate from one sample, sequenced in a study of T cell repertoires in cytomegalovirus infection. Via MiXCR, TCRdb re-called the reads, giving one row per CDR3 protein. The data show roughly 90,000 distinct CDR3 sequences, about 29% seen once. No antigens are known for them. The sample consisted of CD8+ T cells from cultured PBMCs, taken from culture after CMV antigen stimulation. All receptors come from a human donor in good health (CMV status not recorded). Some clones in this sample may be carry-over from other donors' samples.

Only a few counts were recorded for this clonotype. The chain has TRBV19 and TRBJ2-7; perhaps TRBD2 as D (5 bases). The CDR3 is 16 amino acids. The germline CDR1 and CDR2 sequences are LNHDA and SQIVND (reference sequence). V gave up 5 bases and J gave up 5 bases, with 22 bases separating them. This CDR3 is CASSAAAVDWIDEQYF. CDR3 in DNA: TGTGCCAGTAGTGCGGCAGCGGTGGATTGGATAGACGAGCAGTACTTC.

The chain joins TRBV7-9 to TRBJ1-2; 7 nucleotides line up with TRBD1. The CDR3 loop spans 14 amino acids. V was pared by 7 bases and J by 4 bases, with 9 bases of the junction left unmatched. Germline lookup yields CDR1 SEHNR and CDR2 FQNEAQ (reference sequence). The CDR3 region is CASTPPQGSYGYTF. The CDR3, as DNA: TGTGCCAGCACCCCGCCACAGGGGAGCTATGGCTACACCTTC.

The table lists this clonotype with a few counts. The chain recombines TRBV6-2 or TRBV6-3 with TRBJ1-5; D not resolved. Germline values: CDR1 MNHEY, CDR2 SVGEGT. CDR3 length equals 14 residues. Deletions cut 5 bases from V and 3 bases from J, with 11 bases between. Here the CDR3 DNA reads TGTGCCAGCAGTGCAGTGGGTTCCAATCAGCCCCAGCATTTT. Translation: CASSAVGSNQPQHF.

Only one count was recorded for this clonotype. The chain joins TRBV2 to TRBJ1-1, with D maybe TRBD1 (5 bases). V dropped 8 bases and J dropped 1 base, with 8 bases sitting between them. Per the germline V gene, CDR1 is SNHLY and CDR2 is FYNNEI. This CDR3 spans 12 amino acids. In nucleotides, the CDR3 is TGTGCCAGCGTGACAGAGAACACTGAAGCTTTCTTT. Encoded protein: CASVTENTEAFF.

In regard to this clonotype: One end of the junction fails to match germline, which may point to a read error. This chain joins TRBV19 and TRBJ2-1, with D perhaps matching TRBD2 (6 bases). The CDR3 has 14 amino acids. Germline V gene lookup returns CDR1 LNHDA and CDR2 SQIVND (reference sequence). In DNA, the CDR3 is TGTGCCAGTAGCCCCTCGGCGGGGTACAGTGAGCAGTTCTTC. Protein: CASSPSAGYSEQFF.

This clonotype was recorded once. A much larger clone differs by one base, so this may be a read error. The rearrangement joins TRBV4-1 to TRBJ2-1; D unclear. CDR3 length: 15 residues. CDR1 is MGHRA and CDR2 is YSYEKL in the germline V gene. As DNA, the CDR3 is TGCCCCAGCAGCCAAGCGAGGCCCGCCTACAATGAGCAGTTCTTC. This gives the protein CPSSQARPAYNEQFF.

This clonotype came up a few times. The CDR3 DNA reads TGCAGTGCTGCAGGGGTAGGTCAGCCCCAGCATTTT. Protein: CSAAGVGQPQHF. The chain joins TRBV20-1 to TRBJ1-5, with a tentative D call TRBD1 (6 bases). The CDR3 is 12 amino acids. V was trimmed by 5 bases and J by 6 bases, leaving 11 bases between them. Germline V gives CDR1 DFQATT, CDR2 SNEGSKA (reference sequence).

This chain connects TRBV12-3 or TRBV12-4 to TRBJ1-1, with a possible D match to TRBD1 (5 bases). The V and J ends lost 6 bases and 5 bases respectively, with 16 bases between them. The CDR3 totals 14 residues. CDR3 sequence: CASRVQGGGTEAFF. The DNA for the CDR3 is TGTGCCAGCAGAGTGCAGGGTGGTGGGACTGAAGCTTTCTTT.

The chain uses TRBV6-1 and TRBJ2-7, with 7 bases aligning to TRBD2. Germline CDR1 MNHNS, CDR2 SASEGT. V shed 6 bases and J 0 bases; nucleotides not matched to a gene: 11. The CDR3 consists of 16 residues. The CDR3 loop is CASSPHPGGSSYEQYF. In DNA, the CDR3 is TGTGCCAGCAGCCCCCACCCGGGAGGCAGCTCCTACGAGCAGTACTTC.

The chain carries TRBV7-2 and TRBJ2-7; TRBD1 is a possible D gene (6 bases). This CDR3 has 15 amino acids. The germline CDR1 and CDR2 sequences are SGHTA and FQGNSA. The germline V and J ends were trimmed by 5 bases and 3 bases, with 17 bases remaining between them. The CDR3 DNA is TGTGCCAGCAGCCGTTTACGGACAGAGAACTACGAGCAGTACTTC. Its protein is CASSRLRTENYEQYF.